The 11 T cell receptor beta chains presented below share a single source sample, sequenced in a study of vaccination effects on CD4 cells after COVID-19. TCRdb keeps only in-frame clones here, not all; method: immunoSEQ multiplex PCR. The data contain about 73,000 clones, 65% to 85% of them singletons. These receptors have no known antigen. Before any sequencing was done, the ViraFEST assay used viral peptide pools to expand antigen-specific CD4+ T cells. With more than 9 days of culture completed, CD4+ T cells were isolated. Nucleocapsid antibody tests were negative, and the vaccine recipients had no prior SARS-CoV-2 infection. The source was CD4+ T cells from PBMCs cultured with HCoV-NL63 spike peptides, collected before COVID-19 vaccination. These receptors were obtained from a human donor who received a COVID-19 vaccine.

The rearrangement uses TRBV19 and TRBJ1-5, with 8 bases matching TRBD1. V was pared by 3 bases and J by 2 bases, with 6 bases of the junction left unmatched. Germline V CDR1 and CDR2: LNHDA, SQIVND (reference sequence). The CDR3 length is 16 residues. The CDR3: CASSIPGGLRNQPQHF. CDR3 nucleotides: TGTGCCAGTAGTATTCCAGGGGGCCTTCGCAATCAGCCCCAGCATTTT.

V gene TRBV18 combines with J gene TRBJ2-2; TRBD2 is a possible D gene (5 bases). V was trimmed by 3 bases and J by 8 bases, leaving 10 bases between them. The CDR3 sequence is 13 residues long. CDR1 is KGHSH and CDR2 is LQKENI in the germline V gene. CDR3 nucleotides: TGTGCCAGCTCACCGGCGGGTAGAGGGGAGCTGTTTTTT. It translates to CASSPAGRGELFF.

The CDR3, as DNA: TGTGCCAGCAGTGAGATAGACGAGCAGTACGTC. This codes for CASSEIDEQYV. This chain links TRBV2 with TRBJ2-7, with D hard to call. This CDR3 has 11 residues. Germline CDR1 and CDR2: SNHLY and FYNNEI. V was trimmed by 3 bases and J by 5 bases, leaving 5 bases between them.

This clone was detected a few times. This sequence joins TRBV21-1 and TRBJ1-5; no DNA check was done on the table's D call, TRBD1. TRBV21-1 is a known pseudogene. The CDR3 is made up of 15 amino acids. CDR3 amino acids: CASSTGDYSNQPQHF. The CDR3 DNA sequence: TGTGCCAGCAGCACAGGGGATTATAGCAATCAGCCCCAGCATTTT.

This clone was counted only a few times. The genes are TRBV6-5 and TRBJ1-4; 7 nucleotides agree with TRBD1. The V and J ends lost 9 bases and 7 bases, in that order; junction bases with no gene match: 8. CDR1 and CDR2 (germline): MNHEY, SVGAGI. CDR3 length: 13 residues. CDR3 nucleotide sequence: TGTGCCAGTAGGGGGCGCCCGGGTGAAAAACTGTTTTTT. Its translation is CASRGRPGEKLFF.

The count of this clone is one. The rearrangement links TRBV27 to TRBJ1-3, with D hard to call. CDR3 length: 13 residues. V was shortened by 6 bases and J by 8 bases, with 14 bases between the two germline ends. From germline, CDR1 is MNHEY and CDR2 SMNVEV (reference sequence). CDR3 bases: TGTGCCAGCAGAGAGGGAGGTAGGGACACCATATATTTT. The encoded protein is CASREGGRDTIYF.

The V gene is TRBV24-1, the J gene TRBJ2-2; perhaps D is TRBD1 or TRBD2 (5 bases each). Trimming took 4 bases from V and 0 from J, leaving 8 bases between them. From germline, CDR1 is KGHDR and CDR2 SFDVKD. The CDR3 loop spans 15 amino acids. The CDR3 bases are TGTGCCACCAGTGACCCGGGACCGAACACCGGGGAGCTGTTTTTT. Protein: CATSDPGPNTGELFF.

The gene calls are TRBV11-2 and TRBJ2-2; 9 bases are a match to TRBD1. The CDR3 contains 16 residues. V was clipped by 0 bases and J by 5 bases; unmatched bases: 4. CDR1 SGHAT and CDR2 FQNNGV come from the germline V gene. CDR3 sequence (DNA): TGTGCCAGCAGCTTAGATAGGGACAGGGTTACCGGGGAGCTGTTTTTT. Its translation is CASSLDRDRVTGELFF.

This chain connects TRBV9 to TRBJ1-4; 10 bases map to TRBD1. CDR3 length equals 15 residues. CDR1 SGDLS and CDR2 YYNGEE come from the germline V gene. The V gene end was trimmed by 0 bases and the J gene end by 7 bases; junction bases not matched to a gene: 3. The CDR3 spells CASSVEGTGVEKLFF. Written as DNA, the CDR3 is TGTGCCAGCAGCGTAGAGGGGACAGGGGTTGAAAAACTGTTTTTT.

The rearrangement uses TRBV9 and TRBJ2-1; tentative D call: TRBD1 (5 bases). Trimming removed 3 bases from V and 0 bases from J, with 13 bases in between. The germline V gene has CDR1 SGDLS and CDR2 YYNGEE. The CDR3 runs to 16 residues. The CDR3 spells CASSADSPNSYNEQFF. The CDR3 DNA follows: TGTGCCAGCAGCGCCGACAGCCCAAACTCCTACAATGAGCAGTTCTTC.

This chain connects TRBV27 to TRBJ2-7; D uncertain. The germline CDR1 and CDR2 sequences are MNHEY and SMNVEV (reference sequence). The V end was cut by 2 bases, the J end by 2 bases, with 19 bases between. The CDR3 is made up of 17 amino acids. This CDR3 is CASSLAPLPRPPYEQYV. As DNA, the CDR3 is TGTGCCAGCAGTTTAGCTCCACTGCCTCGACCCCCCTACGAGCAGTACGTC.